Listed below are T cell receptor beta chains from one sample, sequenced in a study of sequential checkpoint blockade in melanoma. Sequenced by immunoSEQ multiplex PCR; TCRdb stores in-frame clones only, minus some. The repertoire holds under 40,000 clones, with nearly 90% as singletons. The source was CD8+ T cells sorted from blood (inferred from file names), collected from a patient given nivolumab and ipilimumab in sequence. These TCRs come from a human donor with melanoma. The CDR3 runs from the conserved cysteine through the conserved F or W. Fields, in order: CDR3 DNA, CDR3 protein, V gene, J gene, D gene, clone size. A D gene is named only where the DNA matches it firmly. Not all rows give a size; the values are once, few, many and, for expanded clones, a class.

TGTGCCAGCAGTTTATCCGTGGTCCAAGCGTCCGACACCGGGGAGCTGTTTTTT	CASSLSVVQASDTGELFF	TRBV27	TRBJ2-2	-	-
TGTGCCAGCAGTTTAACCGGACAGGGGTTTCGGGGCAATCAGCCCCAGCATTTT	CASSLTGQGFRGNQPQHF	TRBV27	TRBJ1-5	TRBD1	-
TGTGCCAGCAGCACGAACACCGGGGAGCTGTTTTTT	CASSTNTGELFF	TRBV27	TRBJ2-2	-	few
TGTGCCAGCAGACGACAGCGGGAGTTGCGCACAGATACGCAGTATTTT	CASRRQRELRTDTQYF	TRBV27	TRBJ2-3	TRBD2	-
TGTGCCAGCAGTACGACTAGCGGGGGGTACAATGAGCAGTTCTTC	CASSTTSGGYNEQFF	TRBV2	TRBJ2-1	TRBD2	-
TGCGCCAGCAGTGAGAACTTGACAGGGGGCTCTAAAGGCTACACCTTC	CASSENLTGGSKGYTF	TRBV10-2	TRBJ1-2	TRBD1	-
TGTGCCAGCAGAAACCCGGGACTAGCGGGAGTCTCCTACAATGAGCAGTTCTTC	CASRNPGLAGVSYNEQFF	TRBV27	TRBJ2-1	TRBD2	-
TGTGCCAGCAGCGTAGCCCCCCGGGAGAAATCTAACTATGGCTACACCTTC	CASSVAPREKSNYGYTF	TRBV9	TRBJ1-2	-	-
TGTGCCAGCAGCACCCGGGACAGGGTGGACGAGCAGTACTTC	CASSTRDRVDEQYF	TRBV4-2	TRBJ2-7	TRBD1	-
TGTGCCATCAGTGAAGTGGCGGGATACAATGAGCAGTTCTTC	CAISEVAGYNEQFF	TRBV10-3	TRBJ2-1	-	-
TGTGCCAGCAGTTACGGGGGACTAGCGGGAGAAGAGCAGTACTTC	CASSYGGLAGEEQYF	TRBV6-5	TRBJ2-5	TRBD2	once
TGTGCCAGCAGCTTTCAGGGGCCCTCCTACAATGAGCAGTTCTTC	CASSFQGPSYNEQFF	TRBV5-8	TRBJ2-1	-	-
TGTGCCAGTAGTATTGGCGGGAGGGGCTACAATGAGCAGTTCTTC	CASSIGGRGYNEQFF	TRBV19	TRBJ2-1	TRBD2	-
TGCGCCAGCAGCTTGGTGTCAGGGGGGTTGGCTGAAGCTTTCTTT	CASSLVSGGLAEAFF	TRBV5-1	TRBJ1-1	TRBD1	-
TGTGCCAGCAGTTTGGCGGGAGTTGTGTACAATGAGCAGTTCTTC	CASSLAGVVYNEQFF	TRBV27	TRBJ2-1	TRBD2	-
TGTGCCAGCAGCTTATCAGGGGGCGCCTTAACAGATACGCAGTATTTT	CASSLSGGALTDTQYF	TRBV7-8	TRBJ2-3	TRBD1	-